Listed here are 7 T cell receptor beta chains from one sample, sequenced in a study of breast tumors, draining lymph nodes, adjacent tissues. TCRdb reprocessed the multiplex PCR reads with MiXCR, giving one entry per CDR3 protein. The table records some 120,000 distinct CDR3 sequences, 21% of them present only once. Breast cancer patients provided tissue from their axillary draining lymph nodes. The sample was axillary lymph node tissue. Receptor source: a female donor with breast cancer. Some clones in this sample may be carry-over from other donors' samples.

This clonotype has at least ten counts. The J gene is TRBJ1-2, the V gene TRBV19; weak D call: TRBD1 (5 bases). There are 14 residues in the CDR3. CDR1 LNHDA and CDR2 SQIVND come from the germline V gene (reference sequence). The V end lost 4 bases, the J end lost 5 bases, and 14 bases lay between the germline ends. The CDR3 nucleotides are TGTGCCAGTAGTAGGCGAGAGGGGAAATATGGCTACACCTTC. It codes for CASSRREGKYGYTF.

This clonotype was picked up many times. V is TRBV3-1 and J is TRBJ1-5; D ambiguous. The CDR3 totals 12 residues. Trimming took 4 bases from V and 3 from J, leaving 4 bases between them. From germline, CDR1 is LGHDT and CDR2 YNNKEL (reference sequence). CDR3 region: CASSLLNQPQHF. The CDR3 DNA follows: TGTGCCAGCAGCCTCCTCAATCAGCCCCAGCATTTT.

Details on this clonotype: This may be a read error: a much more frequent sequence differs by one nucleotide. The chain employs TRBV11-2 and TRBJ2-7; no firm D call. The CDR3 extends over 14 amino acids. The germline CDR1 and CDR2 sequences are SGHAT and FQNNGV. The CDR3 sequence: CASSLARNSYKQYF. The CDR3 coding sequence is TGTGCCAGCAGCTTAGCCAGAAACTCCTACAAGCAGTACTTC.

This clonotype was observed many times. This chain uses TRBV5-6 with TRBJ2-6; D call uncertain. CDR3 length: 14 residues. Germline assignment: CDR1 SGHDT and CDR2 YYEEEE. The ends were cut back, 1 base at V and 2 bases at J, with 4 bases in the middle. CDR3 protein: CASSLRAGANVLTF. CDR3 coding DNA: TGTGCCAGCAGCTTGAGGGCTGGGGCCAACGTCCTGACTTTC.

This clonotype turned up a few times. The genes are TRBV28 and TRBJ2-6; no clear D gene. V dropped 6 bases and J dropped 0 bases, with 3 bases sitting between them. Germline V gene lookup returns CDR1 MDHEN and CDR2 SYDVKM. This CDR3 contains 13 residues. This chain's CDR3 is CASRPSGANVLTF. The CDR3 nucleotides are TGTGCCAGCAGGCCCTCTGGGGCCAACGTCCTGACTTTC.

In this sample, this clonotype turned up many times. The CDR3 DNA follows: TGTGCCAGCAGCTTAGTAAGCCTCGGGGGGAGTGGCTACACCTTC. It translates to CASSLVSLGGSGYTF. The rearrangement uses TRBV11-2 and TRBJ1-2; possible D gene TRBD1, 5 bases. V lost 1 base and J 7 bases, leaving 16 bases between the germline ends. The germline CDR1 and CDR2 sequences are SGHAT and FQNNGV. The CDR3 is made up of 15 amino acids.

Note on this clonotype: A read error may be the cause here, since a much bigger clone is one base away. The chain uses TRBV2 and TRBJ2-1, with TRBD1 as a possible D gene (6 bases). Trimming took off 7 bases at V and 5 bases at J, with 15 bases between the two ends. The CDR3 loop spans 14 amino acids. Germline V lookup: CDR1 SNHLY, CDR2 FYNNEI. This CDR3 reads CASKPGQADNEQFF. The DNA of the CDR3 is TGTGCCAGCAAACCGGGACAAGCGGACAATGAGCAGTTCTTC.